This TCR beta chain emerged from a study of tumor-infiltrating lymphocytes in primary liver carcinoma. Broader study findings: The difference in top-250-clone fraction between tumors and blood was significant, favoring tumors (p = 0.039). Since sampling was bulk and unsorted, CD4+ and CD8+ repertoires were not compared. Tumor-adjacent and tumor-blood pairs overlapped less than tumor region pairs did.

Germline V gives CDR1 MNHNY, CDR2 SVGAGI (reference sequence). This CDR3 region has 13 residues. Trimming took 7 bases from V and 0 from J, leaving 7 bases between them. Researchers drew blood RNA from unsorted whole blood and extracted germline DNA as well. Before the surgical procedure, approximately 4 milliliters of peripheral blood were collected. The sample holds many counts of this clonotype. Its antigen is undetermined. The input was around 500 ng total RNA; TCR beta cDNA was made from it with a constant-region primer. Libraries for TCR beta were built through three nested multiplex PCR rounds, which together made up a slightly modified ARM-PCR procedure. The two initial PCR rounds, roughly 9 cycles each, used TRBV1-TRBV30 forward and C-beta reverse primers. MiXCR was run by TCRdb on the multiplex PCR reads, yielding one entry per CDR3 protein. The table includes about 330,000 distinct CDR3 sequences, less than 65% detected once.

This TCR was sampled from a middle-aged man with primary liver carcinoma and hepatitis B virus infection. The V and J genes are TRBV6-6 and TRBJ1-3, with no clear D. Sequenced sample: peripheral blood. The CDR3 DNA is TGTGCCAGCACAGAGAGCTCTGGAAACACCATATATTTT. This encodes CASTESSGNTIYF.